This T cell receptor (beta chain) was captured in a study of blood T cell repertoires in COVID-19. On the study more broadly: In each case, the material was cDNA or gDNA derived from T cells, B-cell-depleted T cells, or PBMCs.

Per the authors' pipeline: Reference gene primers were amplified, and this amplification served to estimate nucleated cell counts. The data were produced by immunoSEQ multiplex PCR, yet TCRdb's version contains in-frame clones alone and is incomplete. V and J calls and clone size are given by that table; D and trimming were obtained from the DNA. The profile shows 100,000 to 150,000 clones, 85% to 90% of them singletons. This TCR came from an elderly woman with COVID-19, enrolled during active disease. The sequencing input was peripheral blood.

The CDR3 coding sequence is TGTGCCAGCAGTTTTTACACCACCTACGAGCAGTACTTC. Its translation is CASSFYTTYEQYF. V and J are TRBV6-2 or TRBV6-3 and TRBJ2-7; D not resolved. CDR3 length equals 13 residues. The germline CDR1 and CDR2 sequences are MNHEY and SVGEGT. The V and J ends lost 4 bases and 2 bases respectively, with 9 bases between them.